This T cell receptor beta chain was sequenced in a study of blood T cells in healthy people across ages. The V gene end was trimmed by 7 bases and the J gene end by 11 bases; junction bases not matched to a gene: 20. CDR1 is LNHDA and CDR2 is SQIVND in the germline V gene (reference sequence). The CDR3 runs to 17 residues. Next came a second PCR, run for about 6 to 12 cycles, which used a sample-barcoded 5' primer along with a J-beta primer mix. TCRdb passed the 5' RACE reads through MiXCR, listing each CDR3 protein once. The sample has around 1,000,000 distinct CDR3 sequences, almost 25% seen once; the top ten hold about 0.8%. This clonotype was seen a handful of times. This same sample was also part of a study on T cells of mothers and their children.

Sequenced material: blood. The J gene is TRBJ2-5, the V gene TRBV19, with TRBD1 matching 12 bases. The receptor comes from a girl aged 2 to 9 in good health. The CDR3 nucleotides read TGTGCCAGTAAAGCGCCTTCCGGGACAGGGGGCTCGAGGGTGCAGTACTTC. Amino acid sequence: CASKAPSGTGGSRVQYF.